These 16 T cell receptor beta chains share one sample of origin, sequenced in a study of control samples from healthy donors and cancer patients. Clones were read by immunoSEQ multiplex PCR, and TCRdb kept only the in-frame ones, dropping some. Found here are 170,000 or so clones, almost 90% of them singletons; the top ten hold more than 1.3%. The sequenced sample consisted of blood. The receptor set was obtained from a woman aged 45-65 years in good health.

V gene TRBV13 combines with J gene TRBJ2-2, with 10 bases matching TRBD2. Germline trimming cut 2 bases from V and 2 bases from J; bases unmatched to any gene: 8. The CDR3 runs 18 residues. Looked up from germline, CDR1 is PRHDT and CDR2 is FYEKMQ (reference sequence). The CDR3 DNA reads TGTGCCAGCAGCTTACTCCTAGCGGGAGCCCTAAACACCGGGGAGCTGTTTTTT. Translated, it gives CASSLLLAGALNTGELFF.

The chain combines TRBV2 with TRBJ1-2; the match to TRBD1 covers 7 bases. This CDR3 comprises 16 residues. Per germline, CDR1 SNHLY and CDR2 FYNNEI. The V segment lost 3 bases and the J segment 8 bases; nucleotides outside the gene matches: 15. In DNA, the CDR3 is TGTGCCAGCAGTGACGGGACAGCGACCCGCGGTGAGGGCTACACCTTC. It translates to CASSDGTATRGEGYTF.

This chain connects TRBV9 to TRBJ2-1; TRBD1 matches at 7 bases. The length of the CDR3 is 13 residues. In germline, CDR1 is SGDLS, CDR2 YYNGEE. The ends lost 3 bases at V and 10 bases at J; junction bases unmatched: 7. The CDR3 is CASSGQGVGEQFF. The CDR3 DNA sequence: TGTGCCAGCAGCGGCCAGGGGGTAGGGGAGCAGTTCTTC.

The gene calls are TRBV18 and TRBJ1-5, with D maybe TRBD1 (5 bases). Trimming stripped 3 bases from V and 3 bases from J, with 9 bases between. Germline V gene data show CDR1 as KGHSH and CDR2 as LQKENI. The CDR3 runs to 14 residues. The CDR3 protein is CASSPAGNNQPQHF. The CDR3, as DNA: TGTGCCAGCTCACCGGCAGGGAACAATCAGCCCCAGCATTTT. Supplemented by reference TRBV18 and TRBJ1-5, the full variable domain reads NAGVMQNPRHLVRRRGQEARLRCSPMKGHSHVYWYRQLPEEGLKFMVYLQKENIIDESGMPKERFSAEFPKEGPSILRIQQVVRGDSAAYFCASSPAGNNQPQHFGDGTRLSIL.

This clone was detected once. V is TRBV7-2 and J is TRBJ1-1; the D gene is possibly TRBD1 (6 bases). In germline, CDR1 is SGHTA, CDR2 FQGNSA. V lost 4 bases, J lost 4 bases, and 7 bases lay in between. This CDR3 spans 12 amino acids. The CDR3 sequence: CASSYRVTEAFF. For the CDR3, the DNA is TGTGCCAGCAGCTACAGGGTCACTGAAGCTTTCTTT.

This clone has just one count. The chain uses TRBV6-5 and TRBJ2-5; possibly TRBD1 or TRBD2 for D (6 bases each). V lost 4 bases and J lost 2, with 14 bases in between. The CDR3 contains 15 residues. In germline, CDR1 is MNHEY, CDR2 SVGAGI. The CDR3 coding sequence is TGTGCCAGCAGTTCACGAGGGGGGTCACAAGAGACCCAGTACTTC. This codes for CASSSRGGSQETQYF.

The chain joins TRBV19 to TRBJ1-5; no definite D call. Trimming took off 0 bases at V and 9 bases at J, with 9 bases between the two ends. Germline CDR1 is LNHDA and CDR2 is SQIVND (reference sequence). The CDR3 totals 13 residues. CDR3 DNA: TGTGCCAGTAGTATAGACGGTATTTGGCCCCAGCATTTT. This translates into CASSIDGIWPQHF.

The V call is TRBV7-2, the J call TRBJ2-3; 7 nucleotides line up with TRBD2. The ends lost 5 bases at V and 3 bases at J; junction bases unmatched: 11. The CDR3 is made up of 16 amino acids. Germline CDR1 SGHTA, CDR2 FQGNSA. CDR3 coding DNA: TGTGCCAGCAGCCTGGATAATAAGCGGGGTACAGATACGCAGTATTTT. Its translation is CASSLDNKRGTDTQYF. The full variable domain, its missing parts supplied by reference TRBV7-2 and TRBJ2-3, is GAGVSQSPSNKVTEKGKDVELRCDPISGHTALYWYRQSLGQGLEFLIYFQGNSAPDKSGLPSDRFSAERTGGSVSTLTIQRTQQEDSAVYLCASSLDNKRGTDTQYFGPGTRLTVL.

This clone occurred once. The V and J genes are TRBV7-9 and TRBJ2-1, with 11 bases fitting TRBD2. From germline, CDR1 is SEHNR and CDR2 FQNEAQ (reference sequence). With V trimmed by 5 bases and J by 10 bases, 13 bases remained unmatched. This CDR3 comprises 16 residues. The CDR3, as DNA: TGTGCCAGCAGCCCAGAGGGCCTAGCGGGGGGATACGAGCAGTTCTTC. The encoded protein is CASSPEGLAGGYEQFF.

With respect to this clone: One end of the junction is discordant with germline, which a read error may explain. The chain is built from TRBV7-7 and TRBJ2-3; 7 nucleotides align to TRBD2. Germline V gene data show CDR1 as SSHAT and CDR2 as FNYEAQ (reference sequence). The CDR3 has 15 amino acids. The CDR3 loop is CASSPGGARGDTQYF. Written as DNA, the CDR3 is TGTGCTAGCAGCCCGGGGGGTGCGAGAGGAGATACGCAGTATTTT.

The rearrangement links TRBV5-1 to TRBJ1-1, with D hard to call. Germline loops: CDR1 SGHRS, CDR2 YFSETQ. Trimming removed 0 bases from V and 5 bases from J, with 14 bases in between. This CDR3 is built from 15 residues. CDR3 bases: TGCGCCAGCAGCTTGGGAGGTCCCCTGGGGACTGAAGCTTTCTTT. Translation: CASSLGGPLGTEAFF.

This clone was observed once. The rearrangement joins TRBV7-2 to TRBJ2-2, with D maybe TRBD1 (7 bases). CDR1 and CDR2 (germline): SGHTA, FQGNSA. The ends were cut back, 2 bases at V and 6 bases at J, with 10 bases in the middle. This CDR3 spans 14 amino acids. The CDR3 region is CASSLTGEAGELFF. The DNA for the CDR3 is TGTGCCAGCAGCTTAACAGGGGAGGCCGGGGAGCTGTTTTTT. Based on the CDR3 plus reference TRBV7-2 and TRBJ2-2, the full variable domain is GAGVSQSPSNKVTEKGKDVELRCDPISGHTALYWYRQSLGQGLEFLIYFQGNSAPDKSGLPSDRFSAERTGGSVSTLTIQRTQQEDSAVYLCASSLTGEAGELFFGEGSRLTVL.

The chain links TRBV5-4 to TRBJ2-7; TRBD2 matches at 12 bases. The CDR3 is 16 residues long. The V and J ends lost 0 bases and 1 base, in that order; junction bases with no gene match: 2. Germline CDR1 SGHNT, CDR2 YYREEE (reference sequence). As DNA, the CDR3 is TGTGCCAGCAGCTTGGGAGGACTAGCGGGGTCCTACGAGCAGTACTTC. Its translation: CASSLGGLAGSYEQYF.

The chain couples TRBV29-1 to TRBJ1-1, with D possibly matching TRBD1 (6 bases). The CDR3 contains 15 residues. Germline V gives CDR1 SQVTM, CDR2 ANQGSEA. V was clipped by 0 bases and J by 2 bases, with 13 bases between them. CDR3 bases: TGCAGCGTTGAAGAGGGGGCAGGGAGAAACACTGAAGCTTTCTTT. Protein: CSVEEGAGRNTEAFF.

DNA of the CDR3: TGTGCCAGCAGCCCCCAGGGGGGGGCCGGGGAGCTGTTTTTT. Translated: CASSPQGGAGELFF. The genes are TRBV7-3 and TRBJ2-2; the D gene could be TRBD1 or TRBD2 (7 bases each). Between the trimmed V and J ends, which lost 5 bases and 6 bases, there was a span of 13 bases. This CDR3 is 14 amino acids long. CDR1 and CDR2 (germline): SGHTA, FQGTGA.

In its sample, this clone was seen a few times. This sequence joins TRBV5-6 and TRBJ1-3; D not resolved. This CDR3 is 15 amino acids long. Per germline, CDR1 SGHDT and CDR2 YYEEEE. With 2 bases removed from V and 7 bases from J, the gap between germline ends came to 16 bases. The chain's CDR3 is CASSFSESLRNTIYF. The CDR3 nucleotides are TGTGCCAGCAGCTTTTCCGAGAGCCTCCGGAACACCATATATTTT.